Each of the 19 T cell receptor beta chains below was sequenced from the same sample in a study of T cell responses to AZD1222 COVID-19 vaccine (dated by TCRdb to the early 2020s). The library was prepared using the immunoSEQ multiplex PCR assay. TCRdb stores this immuneACCESS table with in-frame sequences only. Part of the clones is absent; in the studies checked, under half of the shortfall reflects unresolved V genes, and no reason is known for the rest. The sample data list 150,000 to 170,000 clones, and about 90% of these were observed just once. The ten largest clones represent 5.5% of the sample. The label giving this sample's time point can be read as: baseline before first vaccination. The label giving this sample's treatment or condition can be read as: meningococcal conjugate vaccine given as trial control. The material was peripheral blood, obtained on day 0 of MenACWY control vaccination. The receptors originated from an adult in good health.

This chain joins TRBV9 and TRBJ1-1; D remains ambiguous. The CDR3 is 13 residues long. Germline V gives CDR1 SGDLS, CDR2 YYNGEE. V was shortened by 4 bases and J by 11 bases, with 18 bases between the two germline ends. The CDR3 coding sequence is TGTGCCAGCAGCCCTAAAACGGTGAGTGGGGCTTTCTTT. Protein: CASSPKTVSGAFF.

This clone appeared once. The chain joins TRBV18 to TRBJ1-2, with D possibly TRBD1 on 5 matching bases. The CDR3 sequence is 13 residues long. Germline V gives CDR1 KGHSH, CDR2 LQKENI. V was trimmed by 3 bases and J by 6 bases, leaving 11 bases between them. In nucleotides, the CDR3 is TGTGCCAGCTCACCTTGGGGGTCGAATGGCTACACCTTC. Translating it yields CASSPWGSNGYTF.

The chain recombines TRBV11-2 with TRBJ1-5, with 9 positions matching TRBD1. The CDR3 is 15 residues long. After removal of 5 bases from V and 4 bases from J, the junction contained 6 bases not matched to a gene. CDR1 is SGHAT, CDR2 FQNNGV, per germline. This CDR3 reads CASSPGQGTNQPQHF. Written as DNA, the CDR3 is TGTGCCAGCAGCCCCGGACAGGGGACAAATCAGCCCCAGCATTTT.

The gene calls are TRBV4-3 and TRBJ2-7; 9 bases line up with TRBD1. From germline, CDR1 is LGHNA and CDR2 YSLEER. This CDR3 has 14 residues. Trimming at V came to 4 bases and at J to 1 base, leaving 2 bases not matched to a gene. The DNA for the CDR3 is TGCGCCAGCAGCCGAGGACAGGGGTCCTACGAGCAGTACTTC. Residues: CASSRGQGSYEQYF.

The V and J genes are TRBV5-4 and TRBJ2-5, with D possibly TRBD1 on 6 matching bases. The V gene lost 4 bases and the J gene lost 7 bases, with 17 bases spanning the gap. The germline V gene has CDR1 SGHNT and CDR2 YYREEE (reference sequence). This CDR3 contains 14 residues. The CDR3 protein is CASSGTVQGGTQYF. The CDR3 DNA sequence: TGTGCCAGCAGCGGGACGGTACAGGGCGGGACCCAGTACTTC.

The table lists this clone with a few counts. The V and J genes are TRBV19 and TRBJ2-1; 12 bases are a match to TRBD2. The CDR3 is 15 residues long. Germline V gene lookup returns CDR1 LNHDA and CDR2 SQIVND (reference sequence). V shed 6 bases, J shed 4 bases, and the junction held 4 bases outside the gene matches. The CDR3 region is CASSLAGGRYNEQFF. The CDR3 DNA reads as TGTGCCAGTAGCCTAGCGGGAGGGAGGTACAATGAGCAGTTCTTC.

This clone was observed a single time. The rearrangement links TRBV6-2 or TRBV6-3 to TRBJ2-1; 8 positions agree with TRBD1. This CDR3 spans 15 amino acids. From germline, CDR1 is MNHEY and CDR2 SVGEGT. V dropped 0 bases and J dropped 7; count of bases not matched to a gene: 5. CDR3 bases: TGTGCCAGCAGTTACTCGGCAGGGGGCCTTAATGAGCAGTTCTTC. Protein sequence: CASSYSAGGLNEQFF.

V is TRBV5-8 and J is TRBJ2-2, with D perhaps matching TRBD1 (7 bases). V was pared by 5 bases and J by 4 bases, with 18 bases between. The CDR3 runs 16 residues. CDR1 SGHTS and CDR2 YDEGEE come from the germline V gene. CDR3 in DNA: TGTGCCAGCAGTTCCAGGGGGGCGATTGGCACCGGGGAGCTGTTTTTT. Protein: CASSSRGAIGTGELFF.

This clone was recorded only once. The rearrangement joins TRBV7-2 to TRBJ2-7, with 7 bases that match TRBD2. J gave up 3 bases and V 4 bases, and 3 bases lay outside the gene matches. The CDR3 runs 13 residues. Per the germline V gene, CDR1 is SGHTA and CDR2 is FQGNSA. Written as DNA, the CDR3 is TGTGCCAGCAGCTCCTGGACTAGCTACGAGCAGTACTTC. Its protein is CASSSWTSYEQYF.

Only one count was recorded for this clone. The chain combines TRBV6-1 with TRBJ1-2; no clear D. CDR3 length: 19 residues. With 1 base removed from V and 2 bases from J, the gap between germline ends came to 23 bases. Looked up from germline, CDR1 is MNHNS and CDR2 is SASEGT. The CDR3 DNA follows: TGTGCCAGCAGTGAAGGAGGCGCGGGTCGTGTAAGGCCGAACTATGGCTACACCTTC. It codes for CASSEGGAGRVRPNYGYTF.

The CDR3 DNA reads as TGTGCCAGCAGACAGGGGGGAGGTCAGCCCCAGCATTTT. As protein: CASRQGGGQPQHF. The chain couples TRBV28 to TRBJ1-5, with 8 positions matching TRBD1. Germline V gene lookup returns CDR1 MDHEN and CDR2 SYDVKM. Germline trimming cut 6 bases from V and 6 bases from J; bases unmatched to any gene: 4. The CDR3 is 13 amino acids.

CDR3 protein: CASSPAGIGGNYGYTF. DNA of the CDR3: TGTGCCAGTAGTCCCGCGGGGATAGGGGGAAACTATGGCTACACCTTC. The rearrangement links TRBV19 to TRBJ1-2, with a tentative D call TRBD1 (6 bases). With 5 bases removed from V and 2 bases from J, the gap between germline ends came to 18 bases. This CDR3 contains 16 residues. The germline CDR1 and CDR2 sequences are LNHDA and SQIVND (reference sequence). Full variable domain (outside the CDR3, taken from reference TRBV19 and TRBJ1-2): DGGITQSPKYLFRKEGQNVTLSCEQNLNHDAMYWYRQDPGQGLRLIYYSQIVNDFQKGDIAEGYSVSREKKESFPLTVTSAQKNPTAFYLCASSPAGIGGNYGYTFGSGTRLTVV.

The chain carries TRBV20-1 and TRBJ2-7, with 7 bases fitting TRBD1. The CDR3 is made up of 9 amino acids. The germline V gene has CDR1 DFQATT and CDR2 SNEGSKA (reference sequence). CDR3 region: CSARGGQSV. The CDR3 DNA follows: TGCAGTGCTAGAGGGGGACAGTCGGTC.

The gene calls are TRBV7-6 and TRBJ1-2; 7 nucleotides match TRBD1. With V trimmed by 8 bases and J by 2 bases, 11 bases remained unmatched. The CDR3 has 15 amino acids. Germline CDR1 reads SGHVS; CDR2 reads FNYEAQ. CDR3 loop: CASAGYRGRNYGYTF. For the CDR3, the DNA is TGTGCCAGCGCCGGATACAGGGGTAGAAACTATGGCTACACCTTC.

This rearrangement joins TRBV6-2 or TRBV6-3 to TRBJ1-1, with D perhaps matching TRBD1 (6 bases). This CDR3 is built from 15 residues. The germline V and J ends were trimmed by 2 bases and 6 bases, with 16 bases remaining between them. Looked up from germline, CDR1 is MNHEY and CDR2 is SVGEGT. The CDR3 loop reads CASSYPRGQTSEAFF. CDR3 bases: TGTGCCAGCAGTTACCCAAGAGGACAGACTTCTGAAGCTTTCTTT.

This chain links TRBV3-1 (or the pseudogene TRBV3-2) with TRBJ1-2; maybe TRBD1 (5 bases). This CDR3 contains 14 residues. Germline loops: CDR1 LGHDT, CDR2 YNNKEL (reference sequence). The V end lost 7 bases, the J end lost 7 bases, and 19 bases lay between the germline ends. This CDR3 reads CASTHGSGLRGYTF. CDR3 DNA: TGTGCCAGCACCCATGGGTCAGGGTTGCGTGGCTACACCTTC.

This chain links TRBV9 with TRBJ2-3; TRBD1 or TRBD2 may be the D gene (5 bases each). This CDR3 has 15 amino acids. V dropped 5 bases and J dropped 4 bases, with 17 bases sitting between them. The germline V gene encodes CDR1 SGDLS and CDR2 YYNGEE. The CDR3 protein is CASSFRDPVADTQYF. CDR3 coding DNA: TGTGCCAGCAGTTTCCGGGACCCTGTGGCAGATACGCAGTATTTT.

The chain couples TRBV6-4 to TRBJ2-5, with 8 bases aligning to TRBD1. J gave up 1 base and V 0 bases, and 1 base lay outside the gene matches. The CDR3 covers 15 residues. Germline V CDR1 and CDR2: MRHNA, SNTAGT. The CDR3 DNA is TGTGCCAGCAGTGACTCGGGACAGGTCCAAGAGACCCAGTACTTC. Amino acid sequence: CASSDSGQVQETQYF.

V usage is TRBV6-2 or TRBV6-3 and J usage is TRBJ1-6; maybe TRBD1 (5 bases). Germline assignment: CDR1 MNHEY and CDR2 SVGEGT. This CDR3 spans 14 amino acids. V gave up 1 base and J gave up 8 bases, with 9 bases separating them. The CDR3 sequence: CASSYLEGHSPLHF. CDR3 DNA: TGTGCCAGCAGTTACTTAGAGGGGCATTCACCCCTCCACTTT.